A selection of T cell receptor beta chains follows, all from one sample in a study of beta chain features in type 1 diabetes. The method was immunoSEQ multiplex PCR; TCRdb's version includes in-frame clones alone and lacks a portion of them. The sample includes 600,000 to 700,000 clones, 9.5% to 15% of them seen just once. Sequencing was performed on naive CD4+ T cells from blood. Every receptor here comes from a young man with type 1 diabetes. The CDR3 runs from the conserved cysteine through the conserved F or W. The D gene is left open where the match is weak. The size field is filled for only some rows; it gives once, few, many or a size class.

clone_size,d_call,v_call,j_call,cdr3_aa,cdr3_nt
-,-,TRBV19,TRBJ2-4,CASSTTPSQGSKNIQYF,TGTGCCAGTAGTACCACACCCTCACAGGGTTCCAAAAACATTCAGTACTTC
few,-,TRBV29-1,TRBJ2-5,CSVEDLAGRETQYF,TGCAGCGTTGAAGATCTTGCAGGGAGGGAGACCCAGTACTTC
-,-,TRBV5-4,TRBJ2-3,CASSLPTRGTDTQYF,TGTGCCAGCAGCTTGCCAACTCGGGGTACAGATACGCAGTATTTT
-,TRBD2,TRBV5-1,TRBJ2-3,CASSLYSGGLTDTQYF,TGCGCCAGCAGCTTGTACAGCGGGGGTCTTACAGATACGCAGTATTTT
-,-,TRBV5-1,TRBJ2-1,CASSLLADYEQFF,TGCGCCAGCAGCTTGTTAGCCGACTATGAGCAGTTCTTC
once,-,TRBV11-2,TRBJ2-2,CASSLDLADGELFF,TGTGCCAGCAGCTTAGATTTGGCTGACGGGGAGCTGTTTTTT
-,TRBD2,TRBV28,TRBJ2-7,CASSGGLAGGYF,TGTGCCAGCAGCGGCGGACTAGCGGGGGGGTACTTC
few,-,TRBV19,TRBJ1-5,CASSIVGEFGQPQHF,TGTGCCAGTAGTATAGTCGGGGAATTCGGCCAGCCCCAGCATTTT
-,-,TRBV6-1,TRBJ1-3,CASSENYAPSGNTIYF,TGTGCCAGCAGTGAAAACTACGCCCCCTCTGGAAACACCATATATTTT
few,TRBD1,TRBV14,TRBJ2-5,CASSQMGQGQETQYF,TGTGCCAGCAGCCAAATGGGACAGGGTCAAGAGACCCAGTACTTC
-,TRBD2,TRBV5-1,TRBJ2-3,CASSSAGLAGRTDTQYF,TGCGCCAGCAGCTCCGCGGGACTAGCGGGGCGCACAGATACGCAGTATTTT
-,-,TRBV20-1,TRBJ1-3,CSAPQGNTIYF,TGCAGTGCCCCTCAAGGAAACACCATATATTTT
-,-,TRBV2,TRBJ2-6,CASNRNSGANVLTF,TGTGCCAGCAATCGTAACTCTGGGGCCAACGTCCTGACTTTC
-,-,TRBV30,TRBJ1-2,CAWSPGVGVKGYTF,TGTGCCTGGAGTCCTGGGGTGGGGGTCAAAGGCTACACCTTC
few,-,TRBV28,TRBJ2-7,CASSSHQPPYEQYF,TGTGCCAGCAGCTCACATCAGCCGCCCTACGAGCAGTACTTC
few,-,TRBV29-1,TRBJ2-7,CSVESDSSYEQYF,TGCAGCGTTGAATCGGACAGCTCCTACGAGCAGTACTTC
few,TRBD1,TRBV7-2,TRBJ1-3,CASSSTGKVPGNTIYF,TGTGCCAGCAGCTCGACAGGGAAGGTGCCTGGAAACACCATATATTTT
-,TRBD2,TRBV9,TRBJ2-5,CASSVGGLAGNHQETQYF,TGTGCCAGCAGCGTAGGGGGACTAGCGGGGAACCACCAAGAGACCCAGTACTTC
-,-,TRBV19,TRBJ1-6,CASSITLFSDSPLHF,TGTGCCAGTAGTATAACCTTGTTCTCGGATTCACCCCTCCACTTT
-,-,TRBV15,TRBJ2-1,CATSAGRGNRGGEQFF,TGTGCCACCAGTGCGGGCAGGGGTAATAGGGGTGGTGAGCAGTTCTTC
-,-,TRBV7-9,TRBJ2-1,CASSLVGGHGSSYNEQFF,TGTGCCAGCAGCTTAGTAGGGGGGCACGGGAGCTCCTACAATGAGCAGTTCTTC
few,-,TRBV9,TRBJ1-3,CASSVGLQDSGNTIYF,TGTGCCAGCAGCGTGGGCTTACAAGACTCTGGAAACACCATATATTTT
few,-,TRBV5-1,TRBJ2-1,CASSLGQDYNEQFF,TGCGCCAGCAGCTTGGGGCAGGACTACAATGAGCAGTTCTTC
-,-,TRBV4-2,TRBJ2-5,CASSQDPNAKETQYF,TGTGCCAGCAGCCAAGATCCAAACGCTAAAGAGACCCAGTACTTC
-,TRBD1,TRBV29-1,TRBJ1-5,CSVEVSEGAGQPQHF,TGCAGCGTTGAAGTTTCGGAGGGGGCGGGTCAGCCCCAGCATTTT
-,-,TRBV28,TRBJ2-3,CASSLTRGLPTDTQYF,TGTGCCAGCAGTCTTACCCGGGGACTCCCCACAGATACGCAGTATTTT
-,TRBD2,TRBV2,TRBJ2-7,CASKGLADEQYF,TGTGCCAGCAAAGGACTAGCGGACGAGCAGTACTTC
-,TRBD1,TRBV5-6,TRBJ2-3,CASSLRTGVGTDTQYF,TGTGCCAGCAGCTTGCGGACAGGGGTAGGCACAGATACGCAGTATTTT
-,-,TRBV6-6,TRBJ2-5,CASSYSEGEKTQYF,TGTGCCAGCAGTTACTCGGAAGGGGAGAAGACCCAGTACTTC
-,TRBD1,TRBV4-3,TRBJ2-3,CASSQLWDSTDTQYF,TGCGCCAGCAGCCAATTATGGGACAGTACAGATACGCAGTATTTT
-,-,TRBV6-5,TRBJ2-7,CASSYVAGDYEQYF,TGTGCCAGCAGTTACGTGGCAGGGGATTACGAGCAGTACTTC
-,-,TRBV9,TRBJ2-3,CASSVGGLGTDTQYF,TGTGCCAGCAGCGTCGGGGGGCTTGGCACAGATACGCAGTATTTT
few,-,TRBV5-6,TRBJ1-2,CASSEGSDYGYTF,TGTGCCAGCAGCGAGGGTTCAGACTATGGCTACACCTTC
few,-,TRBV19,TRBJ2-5,CASSIPGIQETQYF,TGTGCCAGTAGTATCCCCGGCATCCAAGAGACCCAGTACTTC
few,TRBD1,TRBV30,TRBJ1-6,CAWDLTGGNSSPLHF,TGTGCCTGGGATTTAACAGGGGGCAATAGTTCACCCCTCCACTTT
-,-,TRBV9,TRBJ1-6,CASSVTQGFGSPLHF,TGTGCCAGCAGCGTGACGCAGGGGTTTGGATCACCCCTCCACTTT
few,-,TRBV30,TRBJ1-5,CAWSGKQGKPQHF,TGTGCCTGGAGTGGAAAGCAGGGGAAGCCCCAGCATTTT
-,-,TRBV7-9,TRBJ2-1,CASSPAGTPNNEQFF,TGTGCCAGCAGCCCCGCCGGGACTCCAAACAATGAGCAGTTCTTC
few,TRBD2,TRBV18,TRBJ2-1,CASSPGLAGNEQFF,TGTGCCAGCTCACCCGGACTAGCGGGGAATGAGCAGTTCTTC
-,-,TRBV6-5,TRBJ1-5,CASSKRKGTEPQHF,TGTGCCAGCAGCAAAAGGAAGGGGACGGAGCCCCAGCATTTT
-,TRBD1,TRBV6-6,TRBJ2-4,CASSPFQGAAKNIQYF,TGTGCCAGCAGTCCATTCCAGGGGGCTGCCAAAAACATTCAGTACTTC
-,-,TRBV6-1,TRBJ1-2,CASSEQGLIETYGYTF,TGTGCCAGCAGTGAACAGGGGCTAATCGAAACCTATGGCTACACCTTC
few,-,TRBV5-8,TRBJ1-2,CASSPTQGLLNYGYTF,TGTGCCAGCAGCCCCACCCAAGGCTTACTGAACTATGGCTACACCTTC
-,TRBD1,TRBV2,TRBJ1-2,CASSDVARGDGYTF,TGTGCCAGCAGTGACGTCGCCAGGGGGGACGGCTACACCTTC
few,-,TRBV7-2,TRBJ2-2,CASSLGHSNTGELFF,TGTGCCAGCAGCTTAGGCCATTCGAACACCGGGGAGCTGTTTTTT
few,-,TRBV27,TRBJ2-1,CASSLVARSYNEQFF,TGTGCCAGCAGTTTAGTCGCCAGGTCCTACAATGAGCAGTTCTTC